This T cell receptor (beta chain) was documented in a study of blood T cell repertoires in COVID-19. For the study at large: The cDNA or gDNA used as material had been derived from T cells, B-cell-depleted T cells, or PBMCs.

In the source study's methods: It was from reference gene primer amplification that nucleated cell counts were estimated. The repertoire was sequenced with immunoSEQ multiplex PCR; TCRdb's copy has only in-frame clones and lacks some. V, J and clone size were drawn from that table, and D and trimming were deduced from the DNA. Among about 280,000 clones listed, roughly 85% were seen once. This receptor was taken from a man in his fifties with active or convalescent COVID-19. Sequences were obtained from peripheral blood.

The CDR3 here is CASSLPSDEQFF. The CDR3 nucleotides read TGTGCCAGCAGTCTACCCTCGGATGAGCAGTTCTTC. The chain couples TRBV2 to TRBJ2-1; D is uncertain. V was shortened by 5 bases and J by 8 bases, with 10 bases between the two germline ends. The CDR3 is made up of 12 amino acids. Per the germline V gene, CDR1 is SNHLY and CDR2 is FYNNEI.